This T cell receptor (beta chain) was sequenced in a study of T cell repertoires in cytomegalovirus infection. The wider study: Well-studied HLA-B-restricted CMV epitopes were used in the study alongside recently identified HLA-C-restricted ones. CMV infection together with matching HLA type was indicated by public TCR beta signatures. Study results and limitations: HLA-C-restricted CMV-specific TCR beta clonotypes were dominant in the ex vivo response. Based on cumulative public TCR beta family frequency, carriers of CMV plus the relevant HLA were identified.

TCRdb independently ran MiXCR on the reads; one entry per CDR3 protein. There are approximately 34,000 distinct CDR3 sequences in the sample; less than 60% occur only once, and roughly 90% lies in the top ten. About this clonotype itself: Antigen: not known.

Germline V lookup: CDR1 SGHVS, CDR2 FNYEAQ. The V and J ends lost 5 bases and 13 bases, in that order; junction bases with no gene match: 5. The CDR3 loop spans 13 amino acids. Sequenced here: CD8+ T cells from cultured PBMCs, sampled from culture after CMV antigen stimulation. The rearrangement links TRBV7-6 to TRBJ2-1; 13 nucleotides align to TRBD2. This receptor was taken from a human donor in good health (CMV status not recorded). Some clones in this sample may be carry-over from other donors' samples. Here the CDR3 reads CASSLGLAGVQFF. Here the CDR3 DNA reads TGTGCCAGCAGCCTCGGACTAGCGGGGGTTCAGTTCTTC.